This entry describes one TCR beta chain. Germline assignment: CDR1 SGDLS and CDR2 YYNGEE. V gave up 4 bases and J gave up 0 bases, with 8 bases separating them. The CDR3 is 14 residues long. Assay: immunoSEQ multiplex PCR; the TCRdb copy retains only in-frame clones and omits some. The repertoire holds 400,000 to 450,000 clones, with 85% to 90% as singletons. This specimen comes from a study of blood T cell repertoires in COVID-19. Study overall: The United States, Italy and Spain supplied acute and convalescent COVID-19 samples. From T cells, B-cell-depleted T cells, or PBMCs came the material, which was cDNA or gDNA.

This TCR came from a man aged 18 to 30 with COVID-19, enrolled during active disease. Material: peripheral blood. V and J are TRBV9 and TRBJ1-5; no definite D call. The CDR3 region is CASSHSHSNQPQHF. The CDR3 DNA reads TGTGCCAGCAGCCACAGTCATAGCAATCAGCCCCAGCATTTT. The full variable domain, with the rest looked up from reference TRBV9 and TRBJ1-5, is DSGVTQTPKHLITATGQRVTLRCSPRSGDLSVYWYQQSLDQGLQFLIQYYNGEERAKGNILERFSAQQFPDLHSELNLSSLELGDSALYFCASSHSHSNQPQHFGDGTRLSIL.